A selection of T cell receptor beta chains follows, all from one sample in a study of OX40 agonist ivuxolimab in advanced cancers. The protocol was immunoSEQ multiplex PCR, while the TCRdb copy is restricted to in-frame clones and leaves out a portion. The profile covers approximately 60,000 clones, with around 85% appearing a single time and roughly 0.99% taken by the ten largest. The starting material was CD4+ or CD8+ T cells sorted from blood, obtained in a trial of the OX40 agonist ivuxolimab. The receptors derive from an adult with an advanced solid tumor such as melanoma, head and neck, liver or kidney cancer. Both conserved end residues are part of each CDR3. A D gene is named only where the DNA matches it firmly. Rows give clone size only sometimes, using once, few, many, or a class for an expanded clone.

abundance,j_gene,v_gene,d_gene,CDR3nt,CDR3aa
once,TRBJ2-7,TRBV5-1,NA,TGCGCCAGCAGCGAGACGGCTTCCTACGAGCAGTACTTC,CASSETASYEQYF
NA,TRBJ1-3,TRBV30,TRBD1,TGTGCCTGGGGTAAGGGACAGAGCTCTGGAAACACCATATATTTT,CAWGKGQSSGNTIYF
NA,TRBJ1-6,TRBV10-2,TRBD1,TGCGCCAGCACCCGGGACAGGAGTAATTCACCCCTCCACTTT,CASTRDRSNSPLHF
NA,TRBJ2-1,TRBV5-4,NA,TGTGCCAGCAGCTTGGCGGCTCTAAATGAGCAGTTCTTC,CASSLAALNEQFF
NA,TRBJ2-1,TRBV4-1,NA,TGCGCCAGCAGCCAAGAAAGCCTAGCGACGTACAATGAGCAGTTCTTC,CASSQESLATYNEQFF
NA,TRBJ2-3,TRBV19,TRBD2,TGTGCCAGTAGCCCCCTCGGGGGGGCTTTTGATACGCAGTATTTT,CASSPLGGAFDTQYF
NA,TRBJ1-4,TRBV19,NA,TGTGCCAGCAGAAAGTGGACAACGAACAATGAAAAACTGTTTTTT,CASRKWTTNNEKLFF
NA,TRBJ2-5,TRBV6-6,TRBD2,TGTGCCAGCAGCCCTTCCGCGCGGGGGGATTATGTCCAGTACTTC,CASSPSARGDYVQYF
NA,TRBJ2-3,TRBV4-1,TRBD2,TGCGCCAGCAGCCAAGATTACGGCGGCGGGGGAGGCACAGATACGCAGTATTTT,CASSQDYGGGGGTDTQYF
once,TRBJ2-7,TRBV19,TRBD1,TGTGCCAGTAGTACGGCCGGGACAGGGGGCTTCTACGAGCAGTACTTC,CASSTAGTGGFYEQYF
NA,TRBJ2-7,TRBV6-5,NA,TGTGCCAGCAGTTACGTCTCCGGTTACGAGCAGTACTTC,CASSYVSGYEQYF
NA,TRBJ2-2,TRBV5-4,TRBD1,TGTGCCAGCACCCCGGGACAGAGGAACACCGGGGAGCTGTTTTTT,CASTPGQRNTGELFF
NA,TRBJ2-1,TRBV7-2,TRBD2,TGTGCCAGCAGCTTTACGGCTAGCGGGGGGAGTGAGCAGTTCTTC,CASSFTASGGSEQFF
NA,TRBJ2-7,TRBV5-4,TRBD2,TGTGCCAGCAGCCTACTAGCGGGGGACTACGAGCAGTACTTC,CASSLLAGDYEQYF
NA,TRBJ2-3,TRBV5-1,TRBD1,TGCGCCAGTAGCGCGGGACAGGGGCTTACAGATACGCAGTATTTT,CASSAGQGLTDTQYF
NA,TRBJ2-5,TRBV5-6,TRBD2,TGTGCCAGCAGCTTCGTATTTACCGGGAGGGAGACCCAGTACTTC,CASSFVFTGRETQYF
NA,TRBJ2-7,TRBV29-1,TRBD1,TGCAGCGTTGAAGATCGGGAGACAGGGGGCTACGAGCAGTACTTC,CSVEDRETGGYEQYF
few,TRBJ1-2,TRBV7-8,NA,TGTGCCAGCAGCTTAGAGGCAGAGTATGGCTACACCTTC,CASSLEAEYGYTF
NA,TRBJ2-5,TRBV27,NA,TGTGCCAACATTCCCCCCAAATACAGGGACCCCACAGAGACCCAGTACTTC,CANIPPKYRDPTETQYF
NA,TRBJ2-7,TRBV12-5,NA,TGTGCTAGTGGTTCCCCCTCCGCTCAGTTATCCTACGAGCAGTACTTC,CASGSPSAQLSYEQYF
NA,TRBJ2-5,TRBV11-3,NA,TGTGCCAGCAGCCTTGGATGGGACAGCGGGGAGACCCAGTACTTC,CASSLGWDSGETQYF
NA,TRBJ2-1,TRBV7-2,NA,TGTGCCAGCAGCACAATGGGGACGTGGGGGCAGTTCTTC,CASSTMGTWGQFF
NA,TRBJ2-7,TRBV6-5,TRBD1,TGTGCCAGCATGCCCGGGACAGGTCGCGAGCAGTACTTC,CASMPGTGREQYF
NA,TRBJ1-2,TRBV4-3,NA,TGCGCCAGCAGCCAAGTACCGGGGTCTGGTTATGGCTACACCTTC,CASSQVPGSGYGYTF
once,TRBJ2-2,TRBV27,TRBD1,TGTGCCAGCAGACGGACAGGTGGTAACACCGGGGAGCTGTTTTTT,CASRRTGGNTGELFF
few,TRBJ2-3,TRBV10-3,TRBD2,TGTGCCATCAGTGAGCCTCTAGCGGGGGGAAGCACAGATACGCAGTATTTT,CAISEPLAGGSTDTQYF
NA,TRBJ1-2,TRBV19,TRBD1,TGTGCCAGTAGTATAGCCGGGACAGGAGGTTATGGCTACACCTTC,CASSIAGTGGYGYTF
NA,TRBJ1-2,TRBV6-5,NA,TGTGCCAGCAGTTCAACAGGTGGCTACACCTTC,CASSSTGGYTF
NA,TRBJ1-1,TRBV6-1,NA,TGTGCCAGCAGTGAAAGAGGGAACACTGAAGCTTTCTTT,CASSERGNTEAFF
NA,TRBJ2-2,TRBV18,NA,TGTGCCAGCTCACGAGACAGCCACGGGGAGCTGTTTTTT,CASSRDSHGELFF